This T cell receptor (beta chain) comes out of a study of blood T cell repertoires in COVID-19. For the study at large: Researchers got acute and convalescent COVID-19 samples from the United States, Italy and Spain. T cells, B-cell-depleted T cells, or PBMCs supplied cDNA or gDNA.

Per the study methods: Cell counts per sample came from amplifying reference gene primers. TCRdb's copy holds only in-frame clones and misses some; the assay was immunoSEQ multiplex PCR. V, J and clone size derive from that table, while D and trimming were established from the DNA sequence. This sample has about 90,000 clones, with 65% to 85% found just once. Trimming shortened V by 0 bases and J by 13 bases, and 11 bases separated the two germline ends. There are 13 residues in the CDR3. Looked up from germline, CDR1 is SGHDT and CDR2 is YYEEEE. This sequence joins TRBV5-6 and TRBJ1-6, with D unresolved. The sequenced sample consisted of peripheral blood. This receptor was taken from a man at least 80 years old with active or convalescent COVID-19. Here the CDR3 reads CASSLAGSPPLHF. CDR3 DNA: TGTGCCAGCAGCTTGGCCGGGAGCCCGCCCCTCCACTTT.